This T cell receptor (beta chain) was retrieved from a study of cytomegalovirus exposure and HLA in healthy donors. With 60 Vbeta and 13 Jbeta primers, the PCR was carried out. Data came from immunoSEQ multiplex PCR; TCRdb stores just in-frame clones and leaves some out. The data contain about 130,000 clones, roughly 74% of them singletons. Worth noting for this clone: Its matching antigen is unknown.

Study observations and caveats: In vitro checks showed that three CMV-associated chains really do target CMV antigens. Analyzed later, most CMV-associated TCR beta chains appeared HLA-restricted.

This CDR3 region has 11 residues. Germline-derived CDR1 and CDR2 are SGHVS and FQNEAQ. Germline trimming cut 1 base from V and 15 bases from J; bases unmatched to any gene: 2. The sample consisted of PBMCs. The clonotype was recovered from a man between 35 and 55 years old in good health and CMV-seronegative. The rearrangement uses TRBV7-8 and TRBJ2-1; 8 positions agree with TRBD1. In nucleotides, the CDR3 is TGTGCCAGCAGCTTAGGACAGGGGTGGTTCTTC. It codes for CASSLGQGWFF.